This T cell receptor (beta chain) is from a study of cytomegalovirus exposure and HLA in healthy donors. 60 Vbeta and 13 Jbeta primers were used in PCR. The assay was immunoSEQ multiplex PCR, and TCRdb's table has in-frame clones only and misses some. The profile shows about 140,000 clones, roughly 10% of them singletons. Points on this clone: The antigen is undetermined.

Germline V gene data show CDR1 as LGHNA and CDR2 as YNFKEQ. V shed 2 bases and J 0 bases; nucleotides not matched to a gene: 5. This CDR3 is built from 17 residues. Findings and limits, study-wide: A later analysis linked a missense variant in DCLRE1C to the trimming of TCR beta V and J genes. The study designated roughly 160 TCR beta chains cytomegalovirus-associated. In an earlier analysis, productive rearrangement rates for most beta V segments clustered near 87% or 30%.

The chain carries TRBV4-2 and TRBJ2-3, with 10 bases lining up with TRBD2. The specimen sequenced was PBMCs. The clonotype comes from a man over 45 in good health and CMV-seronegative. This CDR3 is CASSQLAGGLSTDTQYF. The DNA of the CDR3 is TGTGCCAGCAGCCAATTAGCGGGGGGACTGAGCACAGATACGCAGTATTTT.